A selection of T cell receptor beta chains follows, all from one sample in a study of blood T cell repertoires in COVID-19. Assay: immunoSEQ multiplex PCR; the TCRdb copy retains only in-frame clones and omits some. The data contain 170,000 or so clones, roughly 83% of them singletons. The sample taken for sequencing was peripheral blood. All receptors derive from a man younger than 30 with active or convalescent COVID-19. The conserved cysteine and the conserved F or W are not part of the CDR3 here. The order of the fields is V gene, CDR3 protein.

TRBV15 ATSRGGEGTDTQY
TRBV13 ASSSYGRTGSF
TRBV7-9 ASSPPQDLRGYT
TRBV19 ASSRGQIYSNQPQH
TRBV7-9 ASSLTREGNYGYT
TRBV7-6 ASSSLQGPNSGNTIY
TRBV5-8 ASSFLRASNQPQH
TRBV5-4 ASSLRVAGANEQF
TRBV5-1 ASSLVDRGLDTEAF
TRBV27 ASSPLGGLAAVLVEQY
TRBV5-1 ASSLAVSDTQY